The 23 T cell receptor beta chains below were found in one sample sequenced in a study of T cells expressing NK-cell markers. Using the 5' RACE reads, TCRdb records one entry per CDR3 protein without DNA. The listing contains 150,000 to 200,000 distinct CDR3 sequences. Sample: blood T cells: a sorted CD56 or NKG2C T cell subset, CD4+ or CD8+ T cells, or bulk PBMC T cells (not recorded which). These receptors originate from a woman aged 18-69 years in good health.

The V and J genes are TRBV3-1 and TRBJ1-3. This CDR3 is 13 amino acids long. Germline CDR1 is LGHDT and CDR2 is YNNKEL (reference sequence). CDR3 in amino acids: CASSQGGFNTIYF.

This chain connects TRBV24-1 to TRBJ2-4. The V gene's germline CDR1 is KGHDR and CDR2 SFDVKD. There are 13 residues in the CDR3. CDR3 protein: CATSDGVENIQYF.

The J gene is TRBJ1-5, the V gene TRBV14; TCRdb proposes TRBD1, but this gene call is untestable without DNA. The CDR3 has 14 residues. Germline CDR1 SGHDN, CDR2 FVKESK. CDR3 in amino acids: CASSLTGGKGAQHF.

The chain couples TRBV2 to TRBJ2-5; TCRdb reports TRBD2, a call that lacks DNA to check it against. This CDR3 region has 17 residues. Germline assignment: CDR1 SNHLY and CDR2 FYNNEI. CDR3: CASRALGGRPLWETQYF.

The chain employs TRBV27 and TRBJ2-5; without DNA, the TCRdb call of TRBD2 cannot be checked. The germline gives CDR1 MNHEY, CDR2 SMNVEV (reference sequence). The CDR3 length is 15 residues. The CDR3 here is CASRRGAGYQETQYF.

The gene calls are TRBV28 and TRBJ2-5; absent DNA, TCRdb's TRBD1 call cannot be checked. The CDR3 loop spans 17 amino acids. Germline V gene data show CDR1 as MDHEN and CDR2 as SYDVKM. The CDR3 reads CASSPHRWGVNGETQYF. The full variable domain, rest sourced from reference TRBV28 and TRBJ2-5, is DVKVTQSSRYLVKRTGEKVFLECVQDMDHENMFWYRQDPGLGLRLIYFSYDVKMKEKGDIPEGYSVSREKKERFSLILESASTNQTSMYLCASSPHRWGVNGETQYFGPGTRLLVL.

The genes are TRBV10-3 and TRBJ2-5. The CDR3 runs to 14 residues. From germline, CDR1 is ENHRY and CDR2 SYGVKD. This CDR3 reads CAISDSRNKETQYF.

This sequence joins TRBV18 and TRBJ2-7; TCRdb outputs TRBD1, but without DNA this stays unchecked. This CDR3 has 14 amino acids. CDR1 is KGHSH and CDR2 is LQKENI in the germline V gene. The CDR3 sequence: CASSPQGQGHEQYF.

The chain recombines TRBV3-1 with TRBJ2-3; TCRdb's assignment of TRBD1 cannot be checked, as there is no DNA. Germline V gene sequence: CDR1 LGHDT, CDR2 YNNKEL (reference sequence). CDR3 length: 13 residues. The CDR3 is CASRRGAAGTQYF.

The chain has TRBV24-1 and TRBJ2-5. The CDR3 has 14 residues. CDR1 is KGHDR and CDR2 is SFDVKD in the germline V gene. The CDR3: CATSEKGTSETQYF.

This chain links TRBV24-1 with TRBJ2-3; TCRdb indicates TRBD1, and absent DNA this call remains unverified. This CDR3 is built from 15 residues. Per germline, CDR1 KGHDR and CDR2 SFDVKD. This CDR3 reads CATSDFGQGGDTQYF.

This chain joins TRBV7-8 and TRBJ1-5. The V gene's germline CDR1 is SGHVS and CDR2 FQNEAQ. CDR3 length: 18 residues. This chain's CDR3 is CASSLGKGVGVSNQPQHF.

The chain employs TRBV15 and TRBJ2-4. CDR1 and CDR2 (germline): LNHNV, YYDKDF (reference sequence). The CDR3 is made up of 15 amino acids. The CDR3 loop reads CATSRLTVAKNIQYF.

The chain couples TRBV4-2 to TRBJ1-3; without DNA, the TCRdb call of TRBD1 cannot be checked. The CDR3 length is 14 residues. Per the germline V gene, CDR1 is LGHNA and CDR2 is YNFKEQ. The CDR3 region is CASSSREGGNTIYF.

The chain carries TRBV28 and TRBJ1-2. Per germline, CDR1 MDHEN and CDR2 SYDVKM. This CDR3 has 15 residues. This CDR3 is CASSPFRTESYGYTF.

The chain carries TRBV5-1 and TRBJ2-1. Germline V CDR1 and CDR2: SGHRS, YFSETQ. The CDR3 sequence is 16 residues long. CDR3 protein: CASSLDAPSSYNEQFF.

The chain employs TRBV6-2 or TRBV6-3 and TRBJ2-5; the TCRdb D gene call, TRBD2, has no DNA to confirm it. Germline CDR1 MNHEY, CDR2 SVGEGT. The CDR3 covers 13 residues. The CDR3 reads CASRHQAGETQYF.

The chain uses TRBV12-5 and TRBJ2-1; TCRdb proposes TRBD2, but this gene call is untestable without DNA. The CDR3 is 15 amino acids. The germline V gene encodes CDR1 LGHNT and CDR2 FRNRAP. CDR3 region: CASGTLAGGDNEQFF.

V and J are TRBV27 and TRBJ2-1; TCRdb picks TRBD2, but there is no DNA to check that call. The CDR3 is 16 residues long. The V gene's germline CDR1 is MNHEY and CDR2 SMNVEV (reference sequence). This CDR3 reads CASSLQPGLIANEQFF.

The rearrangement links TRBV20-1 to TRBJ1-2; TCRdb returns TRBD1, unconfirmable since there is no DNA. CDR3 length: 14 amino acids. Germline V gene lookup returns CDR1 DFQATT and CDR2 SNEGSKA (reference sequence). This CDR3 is CSARDPMGGYGYTF.

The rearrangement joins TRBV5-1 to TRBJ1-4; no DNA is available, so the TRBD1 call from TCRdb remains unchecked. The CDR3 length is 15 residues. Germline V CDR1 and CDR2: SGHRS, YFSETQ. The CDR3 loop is CASSPGQITNEKLFF.

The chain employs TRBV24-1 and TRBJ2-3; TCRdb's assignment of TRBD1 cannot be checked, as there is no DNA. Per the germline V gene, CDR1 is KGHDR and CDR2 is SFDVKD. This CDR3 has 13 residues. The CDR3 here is CATSDPTGTKQYF.

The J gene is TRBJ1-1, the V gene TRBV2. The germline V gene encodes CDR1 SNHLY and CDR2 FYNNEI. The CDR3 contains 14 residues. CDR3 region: CASTKTPGTTEAFF.